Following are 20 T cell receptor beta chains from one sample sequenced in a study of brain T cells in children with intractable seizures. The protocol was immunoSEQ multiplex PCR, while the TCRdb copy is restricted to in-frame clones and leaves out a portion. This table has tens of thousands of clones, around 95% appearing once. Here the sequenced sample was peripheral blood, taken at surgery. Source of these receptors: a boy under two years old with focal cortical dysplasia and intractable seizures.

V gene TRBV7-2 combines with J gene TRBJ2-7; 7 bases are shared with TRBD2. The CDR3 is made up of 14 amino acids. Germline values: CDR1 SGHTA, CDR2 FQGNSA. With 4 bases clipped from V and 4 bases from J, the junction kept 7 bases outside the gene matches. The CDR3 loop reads CASSYTSAKYEQYF. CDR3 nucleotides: TGTGCCAGCAGCTACACTAGCGCCAAATACGAGCAGTACTTC. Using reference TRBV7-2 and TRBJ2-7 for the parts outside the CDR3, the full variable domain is GAGVSQSPSNKVTEKGKDVELRCDPISGHTALYWYRQSLGQGLEFLIYFQGNSAPDKSGLPSDRFSAERTGGSVSTLTIQRTQQEDSAVYLCASSYTSAKYEQYFGPGTRLTVT.

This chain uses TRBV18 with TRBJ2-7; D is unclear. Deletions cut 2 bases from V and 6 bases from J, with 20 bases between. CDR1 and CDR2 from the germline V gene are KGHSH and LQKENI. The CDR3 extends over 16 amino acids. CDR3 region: CASSPGLGRPSFEQYF. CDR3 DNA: TGTGCCAGCTCACCAGGCTTGGGCAGACCTTCGTTCGAGCAGTACTTC.

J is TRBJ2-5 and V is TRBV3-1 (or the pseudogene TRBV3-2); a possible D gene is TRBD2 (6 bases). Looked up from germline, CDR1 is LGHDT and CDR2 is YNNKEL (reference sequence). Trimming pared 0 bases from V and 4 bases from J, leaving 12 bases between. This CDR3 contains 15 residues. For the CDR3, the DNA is TGTGCCAGCAGCCAAGACTCTGGGGGGATAGAGACCCAGTACTTC. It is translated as CASSQDSGGIETQYF.

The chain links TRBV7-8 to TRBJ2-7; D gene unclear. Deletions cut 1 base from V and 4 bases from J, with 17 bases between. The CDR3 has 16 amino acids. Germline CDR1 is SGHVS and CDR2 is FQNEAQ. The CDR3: CASSLGSRLLRYEQYF. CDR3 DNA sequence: TGTGCCAGCAGCTTAGGGTCAAGACTTTTGAGATACGAGCAGTACTTC.

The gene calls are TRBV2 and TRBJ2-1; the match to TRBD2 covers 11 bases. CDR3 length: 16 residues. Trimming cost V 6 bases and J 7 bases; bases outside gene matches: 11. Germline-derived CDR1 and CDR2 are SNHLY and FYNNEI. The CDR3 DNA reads TGTGCCAGCAGATACGGGACTAGCGGACTTGATAATGAGCAGTTCTTC. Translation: CASRYGTSGLDNEQFF.

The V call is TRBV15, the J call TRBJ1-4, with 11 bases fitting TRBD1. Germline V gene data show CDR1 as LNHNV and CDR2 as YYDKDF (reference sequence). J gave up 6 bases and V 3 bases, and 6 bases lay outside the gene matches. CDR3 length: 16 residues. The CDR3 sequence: CATSSSGTGGHEKLFF. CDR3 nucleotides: TGTGCCACCAGCAGCTCCGGGACAGGGGGACATGAAAAACTGTTTTTT.

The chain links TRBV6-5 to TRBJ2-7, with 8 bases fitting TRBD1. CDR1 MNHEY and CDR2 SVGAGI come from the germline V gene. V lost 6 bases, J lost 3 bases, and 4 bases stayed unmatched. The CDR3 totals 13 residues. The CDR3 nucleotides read TGTGCCAGCAGGCGGGACAGGAACTACGAGCAGTACTTC. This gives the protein CASRRDRNYEQYF.

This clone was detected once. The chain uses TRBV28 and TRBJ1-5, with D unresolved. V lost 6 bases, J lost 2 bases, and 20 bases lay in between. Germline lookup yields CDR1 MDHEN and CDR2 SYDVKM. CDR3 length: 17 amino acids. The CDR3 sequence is CASSRGRSVRRNQPQHF. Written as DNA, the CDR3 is TGTGCCAGCAGCCGAGGACGTTCCGTTAGGCGCAATCAGCCCCAGCATTTT.

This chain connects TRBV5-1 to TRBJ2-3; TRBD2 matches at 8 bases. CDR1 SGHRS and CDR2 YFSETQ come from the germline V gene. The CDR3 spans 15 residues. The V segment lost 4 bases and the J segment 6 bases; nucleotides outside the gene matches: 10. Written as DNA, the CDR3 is TGCGCCAGCAGCGCGATTCGCCAGCGGGAGGATACGCAGTATTTT. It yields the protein CASSAIRQREDTQYF.

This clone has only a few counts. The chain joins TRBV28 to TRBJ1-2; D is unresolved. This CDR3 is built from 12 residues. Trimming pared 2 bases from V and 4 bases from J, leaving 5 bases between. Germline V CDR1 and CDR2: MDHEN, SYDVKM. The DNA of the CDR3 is TGTGCCAGCAGTTTAAAAGGCTATGGCTACACCTTC. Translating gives CASSLKGYGYTF.

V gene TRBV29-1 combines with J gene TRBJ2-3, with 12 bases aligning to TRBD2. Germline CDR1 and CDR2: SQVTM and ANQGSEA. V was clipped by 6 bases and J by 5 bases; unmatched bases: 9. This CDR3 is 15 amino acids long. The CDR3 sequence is CSVGPSGGAGDTQYF. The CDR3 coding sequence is TGCAGCGTCGGGCCTAGCGGGGGGGCCGGAGATACGCAGTATTTT.

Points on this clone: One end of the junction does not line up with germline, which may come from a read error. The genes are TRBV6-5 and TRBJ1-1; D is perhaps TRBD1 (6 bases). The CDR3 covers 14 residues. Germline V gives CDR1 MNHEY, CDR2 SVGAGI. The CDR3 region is CAGSWVGGGTEAFF. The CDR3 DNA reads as TGTGCCGGCAGTTGGGTGGGGGGCGGCACTGAAGCTTTCTTT.

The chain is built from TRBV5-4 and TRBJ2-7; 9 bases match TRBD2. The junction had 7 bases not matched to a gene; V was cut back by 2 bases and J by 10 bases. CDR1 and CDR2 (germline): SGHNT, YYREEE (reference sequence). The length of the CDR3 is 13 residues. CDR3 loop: CASSFFGGRVQYF. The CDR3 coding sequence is TGTGCCAGCAGCTTTTTCGGCGGGAGGGTACAGTACTTC.

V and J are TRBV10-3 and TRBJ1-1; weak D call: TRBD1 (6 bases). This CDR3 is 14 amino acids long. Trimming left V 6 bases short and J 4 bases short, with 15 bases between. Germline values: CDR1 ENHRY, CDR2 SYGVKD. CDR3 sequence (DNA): TGTGCCATCAGCCCTACAGGGTCCGGCACTGAAGCTTTCTTT. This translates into CAISPTGSGTEAFF.

The CDR3 nucleotides are TGTGCCAGCAGCCTCAGCGGCCCAGATACGCAGTATTTT. Protein: CASSLSGPDTQYF. The chain uses TRBV5-4 and TRBJ2-3; D perhaps matches TRBD2 (5 bases). The CDR3 runs to 13 residues. Trimming removed 4 bases from V and 4 bases from J, with 10 bases in between. Germline V gene data show CDR1 as SGHNT and CDR2 as YYREEE (reference sequence).

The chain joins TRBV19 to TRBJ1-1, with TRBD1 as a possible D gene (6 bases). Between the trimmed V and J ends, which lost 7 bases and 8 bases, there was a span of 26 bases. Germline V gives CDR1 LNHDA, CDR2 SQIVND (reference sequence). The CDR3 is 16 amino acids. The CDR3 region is CASIRRGGQGKIEAFF. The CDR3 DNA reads TGTGCCAGTATCCGAAGGGGGGGGCAGGGGAAGATCGAAGCTTTCTTT.

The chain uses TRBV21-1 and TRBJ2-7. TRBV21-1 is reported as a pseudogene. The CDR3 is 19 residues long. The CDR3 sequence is CASTLARSRARDPSYEQYF. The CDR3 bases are TGTGCCAGCACCCTAGCAAGATCTCGGGCCCGGGACCCTTCCTACGAGCAGTACTTC.

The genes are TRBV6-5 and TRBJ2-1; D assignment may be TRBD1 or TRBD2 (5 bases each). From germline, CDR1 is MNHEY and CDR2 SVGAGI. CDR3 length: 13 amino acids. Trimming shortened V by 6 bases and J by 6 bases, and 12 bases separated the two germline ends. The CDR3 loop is CASSYGTRNEQFF. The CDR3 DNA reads TGTGCCAGCAGCTACGGGACGCGCAATGAGCAGTTCTTC.

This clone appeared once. The CDR3: CASSLGGRANEKLFF. Written as DNA, the CDR3 is TGTGCCAGCAGCTTAGGGGGCAGGGCTAATGAAAAACTGTTTTTT. The chain has TRBV7-2 and TRBJ1-4; D possibly corresponds to TRBD1 (5 bases). V was pared by 1 base and J by 3 bases, with 9 bases between. The CDR3 is made up of 15 amino acids. Germline V lookup: CDR1 SGHTA, CDR2 FQGNSA.

The CDR3 nucleotides read TGTGCCAGCAGTAAAGTAGCGTCAACCGGGGAGCTGTTTTTT. It is translated as CASSKVASTGELFF. This rearrangement joins TRBV6-2 or TRBV6-3 to TRBJ2-2; perhaps TRBD2 as D (5 bases). The CDR3 consists of 14 residues. Trimming took 5 bases from V and 5 from J, leaving 12 bases between them. In germline, CDR1 is MNHEY, CDR2 SVGEGT.